Listed below are T cell receptor beta chains from one sample, sequenced in a study of OX40 agonist ivuxolimab in advanced cancers. Data came from immunoSEQ multiplex PCR; TCRdb stores just in-frame clones and leaves some out. The data hold about 95,000 clones, with 90% to 95% observed a single time. The sequenced sample was CD4+ or CD8+ T cells sorted from blood, obtained in a trial of the OX40 agonist ivuxolimab. The source is an adult with an advanced solid tumor such as melanoma, head and neck, liver or kidney cancer. The CDR3 runs from the conserved cysteine through the conserved F or W. A D gene is named only where the DNA matches it firmly. Size is stated for part of the rows, as once, few or many counts, or as a class when the clone is expanded.

j_call,v_call,clone_size,d_call,cdr3_aa,cdr3_nt
TRBJ2-7,TRBV11-3,-,TRBD1,CASSQGQGPYEQYF,TGTGCCAGCAGCCAGGGACAGGGGCCATACGAGCAGTACTTC
TRBJ1-1,TRBV27,-,-,CASGPQSANTEAFF,TGTGCCAGCGGGCCCCAGTCAGCTAACACTGAAGCTTTCTTT
TRBJ2-2,TRBV7-9,-,-,CASSRPGLFTGELFF,TGTGCCAGCAGCCGACCTGGCTTATTCACCGGGGAGCTGTTTTTT
TRBJ2-7,TRBV30,-,-,CAWRNFASLREQYF,TGTGCCTGGAGAAATTTTGCCTCGCTGAGGGAGCAGTACTTC
TRBJ2-3,TRBV28,few,-,CASSFPSGLTDTQYF,TGTGCCAGCAGTTTCCCGAGCGGACTCACAGATACGCAGTATTTT
TRBJ1-1,TRBV29-1,-,TRBD1,CSARQGEAFF,TGCAGCGCGCGACAGGGAGAAGCTTTCTTT
TRBJ2-1,TRBV5-4,-,TRBD2,CASSSFSSGRASNEQFF,TGTGCCAGCAGCTCATTCTCAAGCGGGAGGGCCTCGAATGAGCAGTTCTTC
TRBJ2-6,TRBV5-1,-,TRBD2,CASSLSSGATSGANVLTF,TGCGCCAGCAGCTTGTCTAGCGGGGCCACCTCAGGGGCCAACGTCCTGACTTTC
TRBJ2-5,TRBV18,-,TRBD2,CASSPRAAGAETQYF,TGTGCCAGCTCACCGAGGGCGGCGGGAGCAGAGACCCAGTACTTC
TRBJ2-1,TRBV27,-,TRBD2,CASSSGLAGASGDNEQFF,TGTGCCAGCAGTTCAGGACTAGCGGGAGCCTCGGGTGATAATGAGCAGTTCTTC
TRBJ2-7,TRBV5-1,-,TRBD2,CASSLGLASEQYF,TGCGCCAGCAGCTTGGGACTAGCCTCCGAGCAGTACTTC
TRBJ2-3,TRBV10-1,-,-,CASSAGTTSTDTQYF,TGCGCCAGCAGTGCCGGGACCACTAGCACAGATACGCAGTATTTT
TRBJ2-7,TRBV10-1,-,-,CASSRGNLYEQYF,TGCGCCAGCAGCCGGGGAAACCTCTACGAGCAGTACTTC
TRBJ2-7,TRBV11-3,-,TRBD1,CASSLEGTGLYEQYF,TGTGCCAGCAGCCTCGAAGGGACAGGGTTATACGAGCAGTACTTC
TRBJ2-7,TRBV10-3,-,-,CATRLASGYEQYF,TGTGCCACCCGTCTAGCGAGCGGGTACGAGCAGTACTTC
TRBJ2-3,TRBV30,-,-,CAWAPRGTDTQYF,TGTGCCTGGGCTCCCCGTGGTACAGATACGCAATATTTT
TRBJ2-7,TRBV5-1,-,-,CASSLRGDEQYF,TGCGCCAGCAGCTTAAGGGGGGACGAGCAGTACTTC
TRBJ2-7,TRBV5-4,-,TRBD2,CASSLAAGDEQYF,TGTGCCAGCAGCTTGGCTGCGGGGGACGAGCAGTACTTC
TRBJ2-6,TRBV6-6,-,-,CASSRGTSGANVLTF,TGTGCCAGCTCCCGGGGGACCTCTGGGGCCAACGTCCTGACTTTC
TRBJ1-2,TRBV2,-,-,CASSGFAGSHGYTF,TGTGCCAGCAGTGGTTTTGCAGGGAGCCATGGCTACACCTTC
TRBJ2-1,TRBV9,-,-,CASSVATILPGSYNEQFF,TGTGCCAGCAGCGTAGCGACTATCCTCCCGGGATCCTACAATGAGCAGTTCTTC
TRBJ2-7,TRBV10-2,-,TRBD1,CASSGQGGVEQYF,TGCGCCAGCTCTGGACAGGGGGGAGTCGAGCAGTACTTC